This record concerns one T cell receptor beta chain sequence. Its antigen is unknown. 13 Jbeta primers and 60 Vbeta primers were used for the PCR. Assay: immunoSEQ multiplex PCR; the TCRdb copy retains only in-frame clones and omits some. This table has 200,000 to 300,000 clones, roughly 87% appearing once. This sample is part of a study of cytomegalovirus exposure and HLA in healthy donors. Notes on the study in general: Despite most TCR sequences being rare, some public TCRs occurred in many donors. A reported reduction in N-insertions relative to the roughly 610-donor mean was seen in an Asian-associated ancestry cluster in a later analysis. Specificity of three CMV-associated chains for CMV antigens was verified in vitro. Previously analyzed data showed that most TCR beta V segments were productive at a frequency of about 87% or about 30%.

The origin of this receptor is a woman in her thirties or forties in good health and CMV-seropositive. Sequencing was carried out using PBMCs.

The CDR3 reads CASSIIAGGPAGELFF. The CDR3 DNA follows: TGTGCCAGCAGCATAATAGCGGGGGGGCCGGCCGGGGAGCTGTTTTTT. V usage is TRBV11-1 and J usage is TRBJ2-2; 11 bases map to TRBD2. The ends lost 5 bases at V and 6 bases at J; junction bases unmatched: 8. Germline lookup yields CDR1 SGHAT and CDR2 FQDESV (reference sequence). This CDR3 comprises 16 residues.